Listed here are 10 T cell receptor beta chains from one sample, sequenced in a study of blood T cell repertoires in COVID-19 (dated by TCRdb to the early 2020s). Library preparation used the immunoSEQ multiplex PCR assay. TCRdb obtained this table from immuneACCESS and retained in-frame rearrangements with V and J assigned. These tables miss some clones; where compared with another copy, unresolved V genes account for less than half of the shortfall, and the remainder is unexplained. This sample has roughly 110,000 clones in its table, and 75% to 90% of those were observed once. The ten largest clones represent roughly 5% of the sample. Sequenced input: peripheral blood. These receptors originate from a woman aged 60-75 years with COVID-19, enrolled during active disease.

V and J are TRBV7-9 and TRBJ2-1; D remains unclear. Germline-derived CDR1 and CDR2 are SEHNR and FQNEAQ (reference sequence). The CDR3 runs 13 residues. With 8 bases removed from V and 6 bases from J, the gap between germline ends came to 14 bases. The chain's CDR3 is CASGHYQGNEQFF. CDR3 in DNA: TGTGCCAGCGGCCACTATCAAGGCAATGAGCAGTTCTTC.

The gene calls are TRBV6-4 and TRBJ2-1; 7 positions agree with TRBD2. Trimming took 4 bases from V and 5 from J; bases not matched to a gene: 11. Per the germline V gene, CDR1 is MRHNA and CDR2 is SNTAGT. CDR3 length: 16 residues. DNA of the CDR3: TGTGCCAGCAGTGCCTCCCCGGGACTACCCAACAATGAGCAGTTCTTC. As protein: CASSASPGLPNNEQFF.

The DNA for the CDR3 is TGTGCCATCAGTGTGGGACTGGACAATGAAAAACTGTTTTTT. The encoded protein is CAISVGLDNEKLFF. The chain has TRBV10-3 and TRBJ1-4, with TRBD1 as a possible D gene (5 bases). CDR3 length equals 14 residues. Germline CDR1 and CDR2: ENHRY and SYGVKD. V was shortened by 4 bases and J by 5 bases, with 11 bases between the two germline ends.

The V gene is TRBV21-1, the J gene TRBJ2-7; the D segment call TRBD1 is taken from the table without a DNA check. TRBV21-1 is termed a pseudogene. There are 15 residues in the CDR3. CDR3 amino acids: CASSNAGQRSYEQYF. CDR3 nucleotide sequence: TGTGCCAGCAGCAACGCCGGACAGCGCTCCTACGAGCAGTACTTC.

The chain uses TRBV6-5 and TRBJ1-3; D unclear. This CDR3 spans 15 amino acids. V was trimmed by 0 bases and J by 0 bases, leaving 6 bases between them. Germline V lookup: CDR1 MNHEY, CDR2 SVGAGI. The CDR3 DNA reads as TGTGCCAGCAGTTACTCAGAGAACTCTGGAAACACCATATATTTT. Its translation: CASSYSENSGNTIYF.

V is TRBV15 and J is TRBJ1-2, with 9 bases identical to TRBD1. The length of the CDR3 is 16 residues. Germline CDR1 is LNHNV and CDR2 is YYDKDF (reference sequence). With 5 bases clipped from V and 4 bases from J, the junction kept 11 bases outside the gene matches. The CDR3 DNA is TGTGCCACCAGCCCGCGTACGGGACAGGGAGTCTATGGCTACACCTTC. Translating it yields CATSPRTGQGVYGYTF.

This clone appeared once. This sequence joins TRBV29-1 and TRBJ1-2, with 8 positions matching TRBD1. The V gene end was trimmed by 3 bases and the J gene end by 3 bases; junction bases not matched to a gene: 12. CDR3 length: 16 residues. Per germline, CDR1 SQVTM and CDR2 ANQGSEA. The CDR3 protein is CSVDFSPGQGHYGYTF. The CDR3 DNA reads as TGCAGCGTTGACTTTAGCCCAGGACAGGGCCACTATGGCTACACCTTC.

The chain employs TRBV9 and TRBJ2-2; perhaps TRBD2 as D (5 bases). Germline CDR1 SGDLS, CDR2 YYNGEE. This CDR3 contains 13 residues. Between the trimmed V and J ends, which lost 6 bases and 3 bases, there was a span of 9 bases. The CDR3: CASKEVDTGELFF. CDR3 in DNA: TGTGCCAGCAAGGAGGTGGACACCGGGGAGCTGTTTTTT.

This chain links TRBV14 with TRBJ1-3, with D uncertain. V lost 0 bases and J 0 bases, leaving 12 bases between the germline ends. This CDR3 is 17 amino acids long. Germline lookup yields CDR1 SGHDN and CDR2 FVKESK. The CDR3 loop reads CASSQDHRAHSGNTIYF. CDR3 bases: TGTGCCAGCAGCCAAGATCATCGCGCGCACTCTGGAAACACCATATATTTT.

There are a few counts of this clone. This sequence joins TRBV7-8 and TRBJ2-1; D may be TRBD2 (7 bases). The ends were cut back, 5 bases at V and 6 bases at J, with 20 bases in the middle. The CDR3 has 16 residues. The germline CDR1 and CDR2 sequences are SGHVS and FQNEAQ. The CDR3 is CASSVSLAEGVNEQFF. Here the CDR3 DNA reads TGTGCCAGCAGCGTATCCCTAGCGGAGGGGGTCAATGAGCAGTTCTTC.